Following are 30 T cell receptor beta chains from one sample sequenced in a study of blood T cell repertoires in COVID-19. TCRdb's copy holds only in-frame clones and misses some; the assay was immunoSEQ multiplex PCR. The data hold about 150,000 clones, with just over 85% observed a single time. The sample comprised PBMCs or T cells enriched from blood (not recorded which). The source of these receptors is a man aged 50-59 years who had recovered from COVID-19.

The chain combines TRBV7-2 with TRBJ2-4; D is undetermined. The V end lost 4 bases, the J end lost 2 bases, and 12 bases lay between the germline ends. CDR1 and CDR2 (germline): SGHTA, FQGNSA. This CDR3 has 15 residues. CDR3: CASSSPRVTKNIQYF. The CDR3, as DNA: TGTGCCAGCAGCTCGCCCCGGGTTACCAAAAACATTCAGTACTTC.

V usage is TRBV4-3 and J usage is TRBJ2-1; 12 bases match TRBD2. V shed 3 bases, J shed 6 bases, and the junction held 6 bases outside the gene matches. Germline loops: CDR1 LGHNA, CDR2 YSLEER. The CDR3 extends over 16 amino acids. The CDR3 DNA reads as TGCGCCAGCAGCCAGGCGAGACTAGCGGGAGTCAATGAGCAGTTCTTC. Protein sequence: CASSQARLAGVNEQFF.

This clone has a handful of counts. CDR3 DNA sequence: TGTGCCAGTAGTATAGCCGGACAGGGCGGGGGCTACACCTTC. Amino acids: CASSIAGQGGGYTF. V usage is TRBV19 and J usage is TRBJ1-2, with TRBD1 matching over 8 bases. The CDR3 is 14 residues long. The ends lost 1 base at V and 8 bases at J; junction bases unmatched: 6. In germline, CDR1 is LNHDA, CDR2 SQIVND (reference sequence). Variable domain in full (rest from reference TRBV19 and TRBJ1-2): DGGITQSPKYLFRKEGQNVTLSCEQNLNHDAMYWYRQDPGQGLRLIYYSQIVNDFQKGDIAEGYSVSREKKESFPLTVTSAQKNPTAFYLCASSIAGQGGGYTFGSGTRLTVV.

This sequence joins TRBV7-6 and TRBJ1-4; D is perhaps TRBD1 (5 bases). This CDR3 contains 16 residues. The V gene's germline CDR1 is SGHVS and CDR2 FNYEAQ. Trimming pared 5 bases from V and 7 bases from J, leaving 20 bases between. The chain's CDR3 is CASSRYNKQGGEKLFF. The CDR3 nucleotides read TGTGCCAGCAGCCGATACAACAAGCAGGGAGGTGAAAAACTGTTTTTT.

V and J are TRBV19 and TRBJ1-5, with 8 nucleotides matching TRBD1. With V trimmed by 4 bases and J by 2 bases, 7 bases remained unmatched. The CDR3 runs 16 residues. Germline V gene sequence: CDR1 LNHDA, CDR2 SQIVND (reference sequence). CDR3 coding DNA: TGTGCCAGTAGTACCAGATGGACAGGGCGCAATCAGCCCCAGCATTTT. Translating gives CASSTRWTGRNQPQHF.

V is TRBV5-4 and J is TRBJ2-5; D gene unclear. Deletions cut 0 bases from V and 5 bases from J, with 14 bases between. The CDR3 has 15 residues. In germline, CDR1 is SGHNT, CDR2 YYREEE (reference sequence). This CDR3 is CASSLAQDLIETQYF. The CDR3 coding sequence is TGTGCCAGCAGCTTGGCCCAGGATCTGATCGAGACCCAGTACTTC.

Written as DNA, the CDR3 is TGTGCCAGCACCAGAGGGAATGAAAAACTGTTTTTT. Amino acids: CASTRGNEKLFF. This chain uses TRBV28 with TRBJ1-4; D not certain. The CDR3 covers 12 residues. The germline gives CDR1 MDHEN, CDR2 SYDVKM. V lost 7 bases and J lost 5, with 8 bases in between.

The chain joins TRBV2 to TRBJ2-3, with 9 bases that match TRBD2. Germline V lookup: CDR1 SNHLY, CDR2 FYNNEI. The CDR3 totals 15 residues. V shed 4 bases, J shed 4 bases, and the junction held 6 bases outside the gene matches. This CDR3 reads CASSGLAGTSDTQYF. CDR3 nucleotides: TGTGCCAGCAGTGGGCTAGCGGGGACTTCAGATACGCAGTATTTT.

V and J are TRBV3-1 (or the pseudogene TRBV3-2) and TRBJ1-2, with 7 positions matching TRBD1. The length of the CDR3 is 16 residues. Germline CDR1 is LGHDT and CDR2 is YNNKEL (reference sequence). With 9 bases clipped from V and 7 bases from J, the junction kept 20 bases outside the gene matches. This CDR3 is CARQHRGRGVRGGYTF. As DNA, the CDR3 is TGTGCCAGACAACACAGGGGTCGAGGAGTGAGGGGTGGCTACACCTTC.

J is TRBJ2-7 and V is TRBV30; the match to TRBD1 covers 11 bases. The CDR3 is made up of 14 amino acids. V dropped 0 bases and J dropped 6; count of bases not matched to a gene: 4. Germline V gene sequence: CDR1 GTSNPN, CDR2 SVGIG (reference sequence). The CDR3 region has the DNA TGTGCCTGGAGTGTAGGACAGGGGGCTGCCGAGCAGTACTTC. Residues: CAWSVGQGAAEQYF.

The chain uses TRBV19 and TRBJ2-7; unclear D gene. The CDR3 length is 13 residues. Trimming shortened V by 5 bases and J by 7 bases, and 15 bases separated the two germline ends. Looked up from germline, CDR1 is LNHDA and CDR2 is SQIVND (reference sequence). CDR3 sequence (DNA): TGTGCCAGTAGTCCCAGTCAGGTGCAAGAGCAGTACTTC. This sequence encodes CASSPSQVQEQYF.

The CDR3 bases are TGTGCCAGCAGTTCCCCGGGGACTACTCCAAATTCACCCCTCCACTTT. It is translated as CASSSPGTTPNSPLHF. The chain employs TRBV28 and TRBJ1-6; TRBD1 is a possible D gene (5 bases). Germline-derived CDR1 and CDR2 are MDHEN and SYDVKM. V shed 4 bases and J shed 7 bases, with 17 bases lying between them. The CDR3 extends over 16 amino acids. The full variable domain, with the rest looked up from reference TRBV28 and TRBJ1-6, is DVKVTQSSRYLVKRTGEKVFLECVQDMDHENMFWYRQDPGLGLRLIYFSYDVKMKEKGDIPEGYSVSREKKERFSLILESASTNQTSMYLCASSSPGTTPNSPLHFGNGTRLTVT.

This rearrangement joins TRBV5-1 to TRBJ1-1; 9 bases fit TRBD1. CDR1 and CDR2 from the germline V gene are SGHRS and YFSETQ. V shed 3 bases, J shed 7 bases, and the junction held 7 bases outside the gene matches. CDR3 length equals 14 residues. CDR3 sequence (DNA): TGCGCCAGCAGCTATGACAGGGGGGCTTATGAAGCTTTCTTT. Protein product: CASSYDRGAYEAFF.

This clone was seen more than once but under ten times. The chain carries TRBV6-2 or TRBV6-3 and TRBJ1-6; 7 bases fit TRBD1. This CDR3 contains 16 residues. J gave up 12 bases and V 2 bases, and 13 bases lay outside the gene matches. Looked up from germline, CDR1 is MNHEY and CDR2 is SVGEGT. Here the CDR3 DNA reads TGTGCCAGCAGTTACCCCGACAGGGCAGGTGTCGGACCCCTCCACTTT. Translated: CASSYPDRAGVGPLHF.

This chain uses TRBV28 with TRBJ2-4, with D possibly matching TRBD1 (6 bases). This CDR3 contains 16 residues. CDR1 and CDR2 (germline): MDHEN, SYDVKM. The ends were cut back, 5 bases at V and 0 bases at J, with 14 bases in the middle. For the CDR3, the DNA is TGTGCCAGCAGTCTGGGGACAACTCTAGCCAAAAACATTCAGTACTTC. Translated: CASSLGTTLAKNIQYF.

The gene calls are TRBV5-5 and TRBJ1-3; possible D gene TRBD1, 5 bases. The V and J ends lost 1 base and 1 base respectively, with 6 bases between them. Germline CDR1 SGHKS, CDR2 YYEKEE (reference sequence). The CDR3 spans 14 residues. As DNA, the CDR3 is TGTGCCAGCAGCTTGCCAGGGTCTGGAAACACCATATATTTT. Amino acids: CASSLPGSGNTIYF. The variable domain in full, completed from reference TRBV5-5 and TRBJ1-3, reads DAGVTQSPTHLIKTRGQQVTLRCSPISGHKSVSWYQQVLGQGPQFIFQYYEKEERGRGNFPDRFSARQFPNYSSELNVNALLLGDSALYLCASSLPGSGNTIYFGEGSWLTVV.

This chain links TRBV13 with TRBJ2-1, with TRBD2 matching 11 bases. The V gene's germline CDR1 is PRHDT and CDR2 FYEKMQ (reference sequence). J gave up 0 bases and V 2 bases, and 3 bases lay outside the gene matches. CDR3 length: 17 amino acids. CDR3 in amino acids: CASSLSGTSGSYNEQFF. The CDR3 DNA reads as TGTGCCAGCAGCTTATCCGGGACTAGCGGCTCCTACAATGAGCAGTTCTTC.

The chain combines TRBV11-2 with TRBJ2-1; TRBD2 agrees at 14 bases. V trimming: 4 bases; J trimming: 4 bases; junction bases outside the gene matches: 6. In germline, CDR1 is SGHAT, CDR2 FQNNGV. The CDR3 loop spans 17 amino acids. CDR3 amino acids: CASSSGTSGGQYNEQFF. CDR3 sequence (DNA): TGTGCCAGCAGCTCTGGGACTAGCGGGGGTCAGTACAATGAGCAGTTCTTC.

The chain has TRBV2 and TRBJ1-1; D is unclear. Germline V gives CDR1 SNHLY, CDR2 FYNNEI. The CDR3 contains 14 residues. V lost 8 bases and J lost 1, with 14 bases in between. CDR3 sequence reads: CASQMEAANTEAFF. CDR3 DNA sequence: TGTGCCAGCCAGATGGAGGCGGCGAACACTGAAGCTTTCTTT.

The V call is TRBV4-1, the J call TRBJ1-2; D might be TRBD1 (6 bases). The CDR3 runs 14 residues. CDR1 is MGHRA and CDR2 is YSYEKL in the germline V gene. V was trimmed by 3 bases and J by 6 bases, leaving 14 bases between them. The CDR3 here is CASSQSYRDHGYTF. The CDR3 DNA follows: TGCGCCAGCAGCCAGTCGTACAGGGACCATGGCTACACCTTC.

The genes are TRBV2 and TRBJ1-6; D may be TRBD1 (6 bases). This CDR3 comprises 15 residues. V shed 5 bases and J shed 5 bases, with 13 bases lying between them. Germline values: CDR1 SNHLY, CDR2 FYNNEI. CDR3 region: CASSQQGSHNSPLHF. CDR3 DNA: TGTGCCAGCAGTCAGCAGGGGTCTCATAATTCACCCCTCCACTTT. Full variable domain (remainder filled in from reference TRBV2 and TRBJ1-6): EPEVTQTPSHQVTQMGQEVILRCVPISNHLYFYWYRQILGQKVEFLVSFYNNEISEKSEIFDDQFSVERPDGSNFTLKIRSTKLEDSAMYFCASSQQGSHNSPLHFGNGTRLTVT.

This chain connects TRBV2 to TRBJ2-5, with D hard to call. Germline loops: CDR1 SNHLY, CDR2 FYNNEI. V was pared by 5 bases and J by 9 bases, with 16 bases between. The CDR3 has 13 amino acids. This CDR3 reads CASSPTRNGAQYF. CDR3 sequence (DNA): TGTGCCAGCAGTCCAACACGTAATGGAGCCCAGTACTTC.

This clone showed up just a few times. The chain is built from TRBV18 and TRBJ2-1; TRBD1 matches at 9 bases. The germline V gene encodes CDR1 KGHSH and CDR2 LQKENI. This CDR3 has 14 residues. With V trimmed by 6 bases and J by 9 bases, 9 bases remained unmatched. The CDR3 DNA follows: TGTGCCAGCTCTTTATCGACAGGGGGAGGTGAGCAGTTCTTC. Protein: CASSLSTGGGEQFF.

The rearrangement joins TRBV2 to TRBJ2-7; the match to TRBD1 covers 7 bases. V was pared by 6 bases and J by 5 bases, with 10 bases of the junction left unmatched. This CDR3 comprises 14 residues. Germline CDR1 reads SNHLY; CDR2 reads FYNNEI. The DNA of the CDR3 is TGTGCCAGCAGGCCGACAGGGATCATCCACGAGCAGTACTTC. It yields the protein CASRPTGIIHEQYF. Supplemented by reference TRBV2 and TRBJ2-7, the full variable domain reads EPEVTQTPSHQVTQMGQEVILRCVPISNHLYFYWYRQILGQKVEFLVSFYNNEISEKSEIFDDQFSVERPDGSNFTLKIRSTKLEDSAMYFCASRPTGIIHEQYFGPGTRLTVT.

This chain links TRBV7-9 with TRBJ1-4, with a weak D call TRBD1 (5 bases). The germline gives CDR1 SEHNR, CDR2 FQNEAQ (reference sequence). The V end was cut by 1 base, the J end by 12 bases, with 6 bases between. The CDR3 is 11 amino acids. The CDR3 protein is CASSLVGELFF. The CDR3 DNA is TGTGCCAGCAGCTTAGTAGGGGAACTGTTTTTT.

V gene TRBV5-5 combines with J gene TRBJ2-7; no definite D call. This CDR3 spans 14 amino acids. CDR1 and CDR2 (germline): SGHKS, YYEKEE (reference sequence). The V gene lost 0 bases and the J gene lost 3 bases, with 10 bases spanning the gap. This CDR3 is CASSLAGSDYEQYF. In DNA, the CDR3 is TGTGCCAGCAGCTTGGCAGGTAGTGACTACGAGCAGTACTTC.

V is TRBV24-1 and J is TRBJ2-2; 12 bases fit TRBD2. The CDR3 runs 17 residues. V was clipped by 6 bases and J by 3 bases; unmatched bases: 7. Germline V gives CDR1 KGHDR, CDR2 SFDVKD. The CDR3 protein is CATSKATSGGHTGELFF. The CDR3 coding sequence is TGTGCCACCAGTAAAGCAACTAGCGGGGGGCACACCGGGGAGCTGTTTTTT.

This rearrangement joins TRBV19 to TRBJ1-5; possible D gene TRBD1, 5 bases. Trimming pared 3 bases from V and 4 bases from J, leaving 16 bases between. CDR1 and CDR2 from the germline V gene are LNHDA and SQIVND (reference sequence). This CDR3 region has 16 residues. The CDR3 DNA reads TGTGCCAGTAGTATGGCGGGGCCTCCTATTAATCAGCCCCAGCATTTT. Its protein is CASSMAGPPINQPQHF.

V and J are TRBV5-1 and TRBJ1-3; the D gene is possibly TRBD1 (6 bases). The V end was cut by 3 bases, the J end by 6 bases, with 10 bases between. The CDR3 spans 13 residues. Germline-derived CDR1 and CDR2 are SGHRS and YFSETQ. CDR3 DNA sequence: TGCGCCAGCAGCTCCGGGGACACAAACACCATATATTTT. It specifies CASSSGDTNTIYF.

J is TRBJ1-5 and V is TRBV4-3; D perhaps matches TRBD1 (5 bases). Trimming took 0 bases from V and 7 from J, leaving 16 bases between them. Germline CDR1 LGHNA, CDR2 YSLEER. The CDR3 is 16 amino acids. CDR3 nucleotides: TGCGCCAGCAGCCAAGAGGTGGGGCAGGGAGGCCAGCCCCAGCATTTT. It yields the protein CASSQEVGQGGQPQHF.